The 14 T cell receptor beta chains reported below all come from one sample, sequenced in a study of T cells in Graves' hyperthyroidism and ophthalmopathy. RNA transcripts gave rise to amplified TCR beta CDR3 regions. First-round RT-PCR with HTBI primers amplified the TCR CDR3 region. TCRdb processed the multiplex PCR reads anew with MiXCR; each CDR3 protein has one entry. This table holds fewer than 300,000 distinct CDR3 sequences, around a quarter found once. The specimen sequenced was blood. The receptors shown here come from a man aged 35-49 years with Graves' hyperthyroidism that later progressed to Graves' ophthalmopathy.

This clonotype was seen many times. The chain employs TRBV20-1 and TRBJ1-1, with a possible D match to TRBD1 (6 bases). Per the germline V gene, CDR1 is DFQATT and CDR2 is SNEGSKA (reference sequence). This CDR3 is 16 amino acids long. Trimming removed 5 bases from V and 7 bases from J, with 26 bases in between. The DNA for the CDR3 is TGCAGTGCTTCAAACCCCAGGGGTCTGATGACCGATGAAGCTTTCTTT. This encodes CSASNPRGLMTDEAFF.

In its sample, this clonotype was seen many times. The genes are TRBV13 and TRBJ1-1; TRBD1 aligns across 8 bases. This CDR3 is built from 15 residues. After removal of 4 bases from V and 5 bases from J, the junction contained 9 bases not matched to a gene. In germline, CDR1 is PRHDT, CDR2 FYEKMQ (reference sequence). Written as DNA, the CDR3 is TGTGCCAGCAGCTCCCGCGCTCAGGGGGCGACTGAAGCTTTCTTT. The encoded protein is CASSSRAQGATEAFF. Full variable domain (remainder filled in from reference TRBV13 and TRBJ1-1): AAGVIQSPRHLIKEKRETATLKCYPIPRHDTVYWYQQGPGQDPQFLISFYEKMQSDKGSIPDRFSAQQFSDYHSELNMSSLELGDSALYFCASSSRAQGATEAFFGQGTRLTVV.

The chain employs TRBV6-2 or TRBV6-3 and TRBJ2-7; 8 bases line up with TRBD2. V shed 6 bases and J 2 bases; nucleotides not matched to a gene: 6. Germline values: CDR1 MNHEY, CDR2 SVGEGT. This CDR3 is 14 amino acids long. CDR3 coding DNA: TGTGCCAGCAGCCGGGAGGGGACTCCCTACGAGCAGTACTTC. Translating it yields CASSREGTPYEQYF.

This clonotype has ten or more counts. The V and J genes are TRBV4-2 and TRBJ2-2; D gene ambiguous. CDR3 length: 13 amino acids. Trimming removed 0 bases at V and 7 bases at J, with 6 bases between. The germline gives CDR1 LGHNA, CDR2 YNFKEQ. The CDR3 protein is CASSQDYLGELFF. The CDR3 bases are TGTGCCAGCAGCCAAGATTATCTCGGGGAGCTGTTTTTT.

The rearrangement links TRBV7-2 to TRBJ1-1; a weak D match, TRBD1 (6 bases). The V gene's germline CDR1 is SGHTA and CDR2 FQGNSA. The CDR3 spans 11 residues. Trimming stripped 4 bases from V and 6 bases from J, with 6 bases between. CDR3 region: CASSSGAEAFF. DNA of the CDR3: TGTGCCAGCAGCTCAGGGGCTGAAGCTTTCTTT. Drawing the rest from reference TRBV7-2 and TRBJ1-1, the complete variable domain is GAGVSQSPSNKVTEKGKDVELRCDPISGHTALYWYRQSLGQGLEFLIYFQGNSAPDKSGLPSDRFSAERTGGSVSTLTIQRTQQEDSAVYLCASSSGAEAFFGQGTRLTVV.

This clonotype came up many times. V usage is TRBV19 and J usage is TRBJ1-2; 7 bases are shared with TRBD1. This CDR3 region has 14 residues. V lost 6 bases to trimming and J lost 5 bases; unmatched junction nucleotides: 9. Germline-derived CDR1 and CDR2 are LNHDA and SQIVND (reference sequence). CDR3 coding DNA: TGTGCCAGTAGGAGGACAGGCGGATCTTATGGCTACACCTTC. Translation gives CASRRTGGSYGYTF.

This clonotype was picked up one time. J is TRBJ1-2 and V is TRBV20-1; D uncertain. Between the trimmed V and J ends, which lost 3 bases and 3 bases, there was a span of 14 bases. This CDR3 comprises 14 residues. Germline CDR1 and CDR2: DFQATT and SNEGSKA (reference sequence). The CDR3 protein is CSARSLDIYYGYTF. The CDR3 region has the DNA TGCAGTGCTAGGTCTTTAGACATCTACTATGGCTACACCTTC.

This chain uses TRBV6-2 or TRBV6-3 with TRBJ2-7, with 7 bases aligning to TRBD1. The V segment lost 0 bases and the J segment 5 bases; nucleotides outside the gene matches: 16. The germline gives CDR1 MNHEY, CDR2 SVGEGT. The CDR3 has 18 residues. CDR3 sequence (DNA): TGTGCCAGCAGTTACTCGGAACTAAATTTAAGGGGGCTGGACGAGCAGTACTTC. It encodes CASSYSELNLRGLDEQYF.

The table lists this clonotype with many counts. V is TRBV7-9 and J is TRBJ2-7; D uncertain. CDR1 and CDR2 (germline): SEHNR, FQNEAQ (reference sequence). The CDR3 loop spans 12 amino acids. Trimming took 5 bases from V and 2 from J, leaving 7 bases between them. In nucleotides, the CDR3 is TGTGCCAGCAGCCCACACCCCTACGAGCAGTACTTC. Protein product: CASSPHPYEQYF.

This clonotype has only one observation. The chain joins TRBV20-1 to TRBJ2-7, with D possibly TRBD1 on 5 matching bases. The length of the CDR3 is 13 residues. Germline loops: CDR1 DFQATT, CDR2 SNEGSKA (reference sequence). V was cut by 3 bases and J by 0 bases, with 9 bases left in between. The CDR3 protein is CSARVDISYEQYF. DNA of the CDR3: TGCAGTGCTAGGGTGGACATCTCCTACGAGCAGTACTTC.

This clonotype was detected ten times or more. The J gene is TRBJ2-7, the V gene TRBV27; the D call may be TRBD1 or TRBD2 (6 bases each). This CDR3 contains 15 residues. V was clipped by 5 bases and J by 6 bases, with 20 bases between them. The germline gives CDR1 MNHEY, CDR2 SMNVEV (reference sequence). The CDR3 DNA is TGTGCCAGCAGTCAATTAGGGGGGAACCTTCGCGAGCAGTACTTC. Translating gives CASSQLGGNLREQYF.

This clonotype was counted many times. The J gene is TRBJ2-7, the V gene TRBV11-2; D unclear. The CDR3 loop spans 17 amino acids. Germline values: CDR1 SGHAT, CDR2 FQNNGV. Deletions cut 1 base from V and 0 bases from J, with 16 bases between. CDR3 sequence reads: CASSLGLRWNSSYEQYF. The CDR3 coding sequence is TGTGCCAGCAGCTTAGGTCTAAGGTGGAACAGCTCCTACGAGCAGTACTTC.

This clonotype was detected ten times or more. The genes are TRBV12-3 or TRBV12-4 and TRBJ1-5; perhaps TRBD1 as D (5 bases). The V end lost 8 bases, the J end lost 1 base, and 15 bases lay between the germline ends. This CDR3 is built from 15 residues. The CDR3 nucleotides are TGTGCCAGCTGCCAAGGGGCAGCGAGCAATCAGCCCCAGCATTTT. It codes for CASCQGAASNQPQHF.

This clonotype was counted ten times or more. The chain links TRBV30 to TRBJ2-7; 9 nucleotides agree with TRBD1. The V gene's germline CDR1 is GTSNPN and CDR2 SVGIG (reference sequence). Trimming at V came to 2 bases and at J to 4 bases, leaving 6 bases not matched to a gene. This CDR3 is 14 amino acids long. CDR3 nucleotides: TGTGCCTGGAGTTTGGGACAGGGAAAATACGAGCAGTACTTC. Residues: CAWSLGQGKYEQYF.